This TCR beta chain was retrieved from a study of CD8 T cells in ankylosing spondylitis. The study's findings and limits: Past studies reported some motif variants in reactive arthritis synovial fluid and blood. Seemingly characteristic of ankylosing spondylitis blood was a TCR beta motif consisting of about 8 highly homologous variants. It was reported that disease-linked clones were significantly enriched in matched ankylosing spondylitis synovial fluid.

Quantitative molecular-barcoded 5'-RACE generated the TCR beta libraries. In TCRdb, the 5' RACE reads were re-called with MiXCR into one record per CDR3 protein. The sample lists a few hundred thousand distinct CDR3 sequences, about a fifth occurring once. V lost 3 bases and J 2 bases, leaving 9 bases between the germline ends. CDR3 length: 14 amino acids. Germline V gene sequence: CDR1 MDHEN, CDR2 SYDVKM. Of note for this clonotype: Its antigen remains unknown.

The TCR sequence derives from a male donor with ankylosing spondylitis. The chain has TRBV28 and TRBJ2-3; D unclear. The sample comprised blood, either unsorted or a sorted T cell fraction (not recorded which). CDR3 bases: TGTGCCAGCAGTTTGCACAGCAACACAGATACGCAGTATTTT. Translating gives CASSLHSNTDTQYF.